The entry below gives a single T cell receptor (beta chain) sequence along with its context. What it binds is not known. Time point in this sample: newly diagnosed, previously untreated cHL patient sample. It was PBMCs in newly diagnosed, untreated classical Hodgkin lymphoma that served as comparison. The data derive from a study of PD-1 blockade in classical Hodgkin lymphoma. The protocol was immunoSEQ multiplex PCR, while the TCRdb copy is restricted to in-frame clones and leaves out a portion. The sample lists 20,000 to 25,000 clones; about 94% were seen once. Study conclusions and caveats: Although disease activity or prior therapy may be involved, causes of the repertoire differences remain undefined. Healthy donors reportedly exceeded newly diagnosed patients in baseline TCR diversity.

From germline, CDR1 is MNHNY and CDR2 SVGAGI (reference sequence). The CDR3 is 16 amino acids. Trimming took 2 bases from V and 1 from J, leaving 13 bases between them. The chain employs TRBV6-6 and TRBJ2-3; weak D call: TRBD1 (6 bases). The TCR comes from a human donor with classical Hodgkin lymphoma. The sequencing sample was made of peripheral blood mononuclear cells (PBMCs). For the CDR3, the DNA is TGTGCCAGCAGTTACGGGCAGGGGTGGGGCACAGATACGCAGTATTTT. Its protein product is CASSYGQGWGTDTQYF.